The rows below give T cell receptor beta chains drawn from one sample of a study of T cells expressing NK-cell markers. For each CDR3 protein, TCRdb gives one entry from its re-call of the 5' RACE reads, without DNA. The repertoire table contains approximately 380,000 distinct CDR3 sequences. Sequencing was carried out using blood T cells: a sorted CD56 or NKG2C T cell subset, CD4+ or CD8+ T cells, or bulk PBMC T cells (not recorded which). These receptor sequences come from a man aged 18-69 years in good health. The CDR3 runs from the conserved cysteine through the conserved F or W. The order of the fields is V gene, J gene, CDR3 protein.

>TRBV9|TRBJ2-7
CASSVAIGTGSSASYEQYF
>TRBV28|TRBJ2-1
CASSRERYNEQFF
>TRBV5-6|TRBJ2-7
CASSLYGQGMYEQYF
>TRBV7-2|TRBJ2-1
CASTLNRDQFF
>TRBV4-1|TRBJ2-5
CASSPTFRDRKTQYF
>TRBV5-6|TRBJ1-2
CASSLGGRSGGYTF
>TRBV12-3/TRBV12-4|TRBJ2-2
CASKKYLRGGELFF
>TRBV7-2|TRBJ1-1
CASSLGGTGDTEAFF
>TRBV6-5|TRBJ2-7
CASSYSMTGNYEQYF
>TRBV12-3/TRBV12-4|TRBJ2-4
CASAQSYIQYF
>TRBV29-1|TRBJ2-3
CSVEGGGGAFLTDTQYF
>TRBV2|TRBJ1-1
CASRAGTGGTEAFF
>TRBV18|TRBJ2-5
CASSPPGQETQYF
>TRBV5-1|TRBJ2-7
CASKEGAYEQYF
>TRBV4-2|TRBJ2-7
CASSQDFRRGGFYEQYF
>TRBV6-1|TRBJ2-1
CASSTDRGNNEQFF
>TRBV5-1|TRBJ2-7
CASRAWTRVADEQYF
>TRBV10-3|TRBJ2-1
CAISESGRVTGGQFF
>TRBV18|TRBJ2-3
CASSRGTSGGPLDTQYF
>TRBV12-3/TRBV12-4|TRBJ2-3
CASSLLASLTDTQYF
>TRBV7-6|TRBJ2-1
CASSLGPGEQFF
>TRBV4-2|TRBJ2-1
CASSQERGRGMAEQFF